Here is one TCR beta chain with its context. The entry originates in a study of CD8+CD57+ T cells in acquired aplastic anemia. According to the study, genomic DNA was the template for TCR beta VDJ and CDR3 profiling. TCRdb called the reads again in MiXCR, with one record for every CDR3 protein. The sample has under 200,000 distinct CDR3 sequences, around three fifths seen once. Between the trimmed V and J ends, which lost 1 base and 4 bases, there was a span of 15 bases. Per germline, CDR1 SEHNR and CDR2 FQNEAQ (reference sequence). The CDR3 extends over 16 amino acids. This sequence was found in a human donor with severe aplastic anemia or a healthy control (not recorded which). Sequences were obtained from sorted CD4+, CD8+, or CD8+CD57+ T cells (not recorded which) from PBMCs. The rearrangement links TRBV7-9 to TRBJ2-3, with unresolved D. CDR3 protein: CASSLVGSLGSDTQYF. The CDR3 DNA follows: TGTGCCAGCAGCTTAGTTGGTAGCTTAGGTTCAGATACGCAGTATTTT.